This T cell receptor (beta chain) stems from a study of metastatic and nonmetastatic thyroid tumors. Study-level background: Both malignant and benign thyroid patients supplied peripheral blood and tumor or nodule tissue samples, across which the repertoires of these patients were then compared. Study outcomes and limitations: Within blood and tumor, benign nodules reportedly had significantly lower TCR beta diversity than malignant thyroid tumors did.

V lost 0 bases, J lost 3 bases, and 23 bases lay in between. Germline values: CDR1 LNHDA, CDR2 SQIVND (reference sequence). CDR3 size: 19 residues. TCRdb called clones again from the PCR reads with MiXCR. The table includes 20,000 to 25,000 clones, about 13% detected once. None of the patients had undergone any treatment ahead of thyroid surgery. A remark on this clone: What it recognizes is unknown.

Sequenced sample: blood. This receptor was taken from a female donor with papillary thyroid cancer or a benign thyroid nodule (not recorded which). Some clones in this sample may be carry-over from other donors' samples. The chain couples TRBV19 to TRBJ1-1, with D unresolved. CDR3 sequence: CASSIDWASRAPRDTEAFF. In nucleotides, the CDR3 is TGTGCCAGTAGTATAGATTGGGCGTCCCGGGCCCCAAGGGACACTGAAGCTTTCTTT.